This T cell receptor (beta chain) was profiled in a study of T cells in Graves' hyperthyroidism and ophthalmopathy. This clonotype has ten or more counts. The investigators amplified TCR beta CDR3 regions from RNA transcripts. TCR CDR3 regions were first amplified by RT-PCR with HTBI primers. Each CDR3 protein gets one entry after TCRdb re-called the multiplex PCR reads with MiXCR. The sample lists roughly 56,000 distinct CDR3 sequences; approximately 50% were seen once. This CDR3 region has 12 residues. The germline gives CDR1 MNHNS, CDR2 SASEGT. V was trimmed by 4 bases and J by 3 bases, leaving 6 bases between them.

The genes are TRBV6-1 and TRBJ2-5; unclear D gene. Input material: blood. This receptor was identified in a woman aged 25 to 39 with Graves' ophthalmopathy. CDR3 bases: TGTGCCAGCAGTGCCGGAAAAGAGACCCAGTACTTC. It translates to CASSAGKETQYF.